These 18 T cell receptor beta chains originate from one sample sequenced in a study of cytomegalovirus exposure and HLA in healthy donors. The primer mix had 60 Vbeta and 13 Jbeta primers. Produced via immunoSEQ multiplex PCR; TCRdb's table is partial and in-frame only. The sample carries 150,000 to 200,000 clones, roughly 74% recorded once. Specimen: PBMCs. The source is a woman in her thirties in good health and CMV-seropositive.

The chain is built from TRBV7-6 and TRBJ2-1; D perhaps matches TRBD2 (6 bases). This CDR3 comprises 15 residues. V lost 5 bases, J lost 0 bases, and 11 bases lay in between. The germline V gene has CDR1 SGHVS and CDR2 FNYEAQ. CDR3 coding DNA: TGTGCCAGCAGCATACGGGAGATCTCCTACAATGAGCAGTTCTTC. Encoded protein: CASSIREISYNEQFF. Based on the CDR3 plus reference TRBV7-6 and TRBJ2-1, the full variable domain is GAGVSQSPRYKVTKRGQDVALRCDPISGHVSLYWYRQALGQGPEFLTYFNYEAQQDKSGLPNDRFSAERPEGSISTLTIQRTEQRDSAMYRCASSIREISYNEQFFGPGTRLTVL.

V and J are TRBV19 and TRBJ1-2; 9 bases are shared with TRBD1. From germline, CDR1 is LNHDA and CDR2 SQIVND (reference sequence). V trimming: 5 bases; J trimming: 7 bases; junction bases outside the gene matches: 8. The CDR3 has 14 residues. Written as DNA, the CDR3 is TGTGCCAGTAGTCCCTGGACAGGGGATCTTGGCTACACCTTC. The encoded protein is CASSPWTGDLGYTF. Supplemented by reference TRBV19 and TRBJ1-2, the full variable domain reads DGGITQSPKYLFRKEGQNVTLSCEQNLNHDAMYWYRQDPGQGLRLIYYSQIVNDFQKGDIAEGYSVSREKKESFPLTVTSAQKNPTAFYLCASSPWTGDLGYTFGSGTRLTVV.

The table lists this clone with a few counts. The chain links TRBV19 to TRBJ2-7; D may be TRBD2 (5 bases). The V end was cut by 7 bases, the J end by 3 bases, with 16 bases between. Germline V gene sequence: CDR1 LNHDA, CDR2 SQIVND (reference sequence). The CDR3 is made up of 14 amino acids. The CDR3 DNA follows: TGTGCCAGTACCGACCGGCGGGTGCGCTACGAGCAGTACTTC. Translating gives CASTDRRVRYEQYF.

In its sample, this clone was seen many times. The chain is built from TRBV7-2 and TRBJ1-2; 7 positions agree with TRBD1. Trimming at V came to 1 base and at J to 4 bases, leaving 6 bases not matched to a gene. This CDR3 has 15 amino acids. Germline lookup yields CDR1 SGHTA and CDR2 FQGNSA. CDR3 sequence (DNA): TGTGCCAGCAGCTTAGGGGGGGCAGGGGGCTATGGCTACACCTTC. It encodes CASSLGGAGGYGYTF.

The genes are TRBV19 and TRBJ2-3; a possible D gene is TRBD1 (6 bases). This CDR3 contains 15 residues. Germline V lookup: CDR1 LNHDA, CDR2 SQIVND (reference sequence). The V and J ends lost 0 bases and 6 bases respectively, with 13 bases between them. Here the CDR3 reads CASSIEGQRLDTQYF. CDR3 DNA sequence: TGTGCCAGTAGTATAGAAGGACAGAGACTTGATACGCAGTATTTT.

The V gene is TRBV18, the J gene TRBJ2-2; a weak D match, TRBD2 (5 bases). V lost 3 bases and J 4 bases, leaving 6 bases between the germline ends. CDR3 length: 13 amino acids. Per the germline V gene, CDR1 is KGHSH and CDR2 is LQKENI. CDR3 coding DNA: TGTGCCAGCTCACCGGGGAGCACCGGGGAGCTGTTTTTT. This sequence encodes CASSPGSTGELFF.

The chain uses TRBV9 and TRBJ2-2; D call uncertain. The ends were cut back, 0 bases at V and 1 base at J, with 7 bases in the middle. Germline-derived CDR1 and CDR2 are SGDLS and YYNGEE. CDR3 size: 15 residues. The CDR3 loop reads CASSVVLGNTGELFF. The CDR3 DNA sequence: TGTGCCAGCAGCGTAGTGCTCGGGAACACCGGGGAGCTGTTTTTT.

This clone was picked up one time. The V gene is TRBV19, the J gene TRBJ2-1; 9 bases map to TRBD2. The CDR3 runs to 14 residues. Germline CDR1 and CDR2: LNHDA and SQIVND (reference sequence). With V trimmed by 1 base and J by 15 bases, 10 bases remained unmatched. DNA of the CDR3: TGTGCCAGTAGTATAGGTGGTGCTAGCGGGAATCGGTTCTTC. This gives the protein CASSIGGASGNRFF.

The chain has TRBV13 and TRBJ2-7, with 12 positions matching TRBD2. The CDR3 is 16 residues long. The V segment lost 5 bases and the J segment 1 base; nucleotides outside the gene matches: 6. The germline V gene has CDR1 PRHDT and CDR2 FYEKMQ (reference sequence). CDR3 nucleotide sequence: TGTGCCAGCAGCAGAACTAGCGGGGGGAAGTCCTACGAGCAGTACTTC. Its protein product is CASSRTSGGKSYEQYF.

This chain joins TRBV28 and TRBJ2-5; TRBD2 agrees at 13 bases. The V gene end was trimmed by 11 bases and the J gene end by 5 bases; junction bases not matched to a gene: 8. In germline, CDR1 is MDHEN, CDR2 SYDVKM. The CDR3 totals 14 residues. Here the CDR3 reads CASRLAGGSETQYF. The CDR3 nucleotides are TGTGCCTCAAGACTAGCGGGAGGTTCGGAGACCCAGTACTTC.

The rearrangement links TRBV19 to TRBJ1-1, with 10 bases fitting TRBD1. V shed 7 bases and J 4 bases; nucleotides not matched to a gene: 3. The length of the CDR3 is 13 residues. Germline-derived CDR1 and CDR2 are LNHDA and SQIVND (reference sequence). The CDR3 region has the DNA TGTGCCAGTAAGGACAGGGGGGGCACTGAAGCTTTCTTT. Its translation is CASKDRGGTEAFF.

The gene calls are TRBV27 and TRBJ1-5; 7 bases map to TRBD1. Germline V gene lookup returns CDR1 MNHEY and CDR2 SMNVEV (reference sequence). V gave up 6 bases and J gave up 4 bases; unmatched junction bases: 3. The CDR3 has 13 residues. The CDR3 spells CASRGTVNQPQHF. As DNA, the CDR3 is TGTGCCAGCAGAGGGACAGTAAATCAGCCCCAGCATTTT.

The chain has TRBV11-2 and TRBJ2-5, with 9 nucleotides matching TRBD1. The CDR3 extends over 15 amino acids. Germline assignment: CDR1 SGHAT and CDR2 FQNNGV. V gave up 5 bases and J gave up 3 bases; unmatched junction bases: 7. The CDR3 DNA follows: TGTGCCAGCAGCCGACAGACAGGGGGAAAAGAGACCCAGTACTTC. This sequence encodes CASSRQTGGKETQYF. Drawing the rest from reference TRBV11-2 and TRBJ2-5, the complete variable domain is EAGVAQSPRYKIIEKRQSVAFWCNPISGHATLYWYQQILGQGPKLLIQFQNNGVVDDSQLPKDRFSAERLKGVDSTLKIQPAKLEDSAVYLCASSRQTGGKETQYFGPGTRLLVL.

The V call is TRBV9, the J call TRBJ2-3; TRBD2 matches 8 bases. The CDR3 is 20 amino acids. Germline-derived CDR1 and CDR2 are SGDLS and YYNGEE. V lost 0 bases to trimming and J lost 0 bases; unmatched junction nucleotides: 15. CDR3 residues: CASSVAQKGISGISTDTQYF. The DNA for the CDR3 is TGTGCCAGCAGCGTAGCTCAAAAAGGGATTAGCGGGATTAGCACAGATACGCAGTATTTT.

V usage is TRBV29-1 and J usage is TRBJ2-7; a possible D gene is TRBD1 (6 bases). V lost 1 base and J lost 3, with 10 bases in between. The CDR3 runs to 13 residues. Germline V gives CDR1 SQVTM, CDR2 ANQGSEA. The CDR3 region is CSVEGDKGYEQYF. The CDR3 nucleotides are TGCAGCGTTGAAGGGGACAAAGGCTACGAGCAGTACTTC.

This chain uses TRBV7-2 with TRBJ2-5; 10 bases align to TRBD2. CDR1 SGHTA and CDR2 FQGNSA come from the germline V gene. Germline trimming cut 4 bases from V and 11 bases from J; bases unmatched to any gene: 7. CDR3 length equals 13 residues. CDR3 residues: CASSSVAGGEQYF. The CDR3 DNA follows: TGTGCCAGCAGCTCCGTAGCGGGGGGAGAGCAGTACTTC.

J is TRBJ2-7 and V is TRBV2; the D gene is possibly TRBD2 (6 bases). The V end lost 7 bases, the J end lost 4 bases, and 20 bases lay between the germline ends. This CDR3 comprises 15 residues. Germline V gene lookup returns CDR1 SNHLY and CDR2 FYNNEI. This CDR3 is CASNSRGLGGYEQYF. CDR3 nucleotides: TGTGCCAGCAATTCTCGGGGACTGGGAGGTTACGAGCAGTACTTC.

The chain uses TRBV7-9 and TRBJ1-1; 8 nucleotides line up with TRBD1. V was pared by 5 bases and J by 1 base, with 9 bases of the junction left unmatched. The CDR3 has 16 residues. Germline loops: CDR1 SEHNR, CDR2 FQNEAQ (reference sequence). The chain's CDR3 is CASSTTGTGANTEAFF. The CDR3 bases are TGTGCCAGCAGCACCACCGGGACAGGCGCGAACACTGAAGCTTTCTTT.